Shown below are 5 T cell receptor beta chains from a single sample sequenced in a study of T cells in localized non-small cell lung cancer (dated by TCRdb to 2020 to 2021). To prepare the library, the immunoSEQ multiplex PCR assay was applied. TCRdb retrieved this table from immuneACCESS and kept in-frame rearrangements only. Not all clones are present; in checked studies, unresolved V genes account for under half, and no reason is known for the remainder. The sample table contains about 37,000 clones; only one count was recorded for 85% to 95% of them. The ten most abundant clones make up approximately 10% of the sample. The sample was peripheral blood mononuclear cells, taken before any cancer treatment. The origin of the receptors is a female donor older than 55 with stage II lung adenocarcinoma.

This chain joins TRBV30 and TRBJ1-1; D is perhaps TRBD1 (6 bases). The V gene's germline CDR1 is GTSNPN and CDR2 SVGIG (reference sequence). This CDR3 is built from 14 residues. V was pared by 1 base and J by 1 base, with 10 bases between. In DNA, the CDR3 is TGTGCCTGGAGTGAGGGGGTTTCGAACACTGAAGCTTTCTTT. Its translation is CAWSEGVSNTEAFF.

V usage is TRBV7-2 and J usage is TRBJ1-1, with TRBD1 as a possible D gene (5 bases). This CDR3 is 14 amino acids long. CDR1 is SGHTA, CDR2 FQGNSA, per germline. Trimming cost V 4 bases and J 1 base, with 10 bases left between them. The DNA of the CDR3 is TGTGCCAGCAGCTCGAGGGGTGGGAACACTGAAGCTTTCTTT. It specifies CASSSRGGNTEAFF.

This clone appeared once. This sequence joins TRBV14 and TRBJ1-4, with D possibly matching TRBD1 (6 bases). The germline CDR1 and CDR2 sequences are SGHDN and FVKESK. CDR3 length equals 15 residues. Trimming left V 5 bases short and J 4 bases short, with 14 bases between. The CDR3, as DNA: TGTGCCAGCAGCGCCCGACAGGAGGGTAATGAAAAACTGTTTTTT. Amino acid sequence: CASSARQEGNEKLFF. Variable domain in full (rest from reference TRBV14 and TRBJ1-4): EAGVTQFPSHSVIEKGQTVTLRCDPISGHDNLYWYRRVMGKEIKFLLHFVKESKQDESGMPNNRFLAERTGGTYSTLKVQPAELEDSGVYFCASSARQEGNEKLFFGSGTQLSVL.

CDR3 amino acids: CASSPFFNGNTIYF. DNA for the CDR3: TGTGCCAGCAGCCCCTTCTTTAATGGAAACACCATATATTTT. V is TRBV7-2 and J is TRBJ1-3, with D unclear. This CDR3 region has 14 residues. Per germline, CDR1 SGHTA and CDR2 FQGNSA. Trimming left V 5 bases short and J 3 bases short, with 11 bases between.

A single count supports this clone. CDR3 sequence (DNA): TGTGCCAGCGGACATCAGCCCCAGCATTTT. Amino acid sequence: CASGHQPQHF. The chain carries TRBV6-5 and TRBJ1-5; the D is unclear. CDR3 length equals 10 residues. Germline V gene data show CDR1 as MNHEY and CDR2 as SVGAGI. Trimming stripped 8 bases from V and 5 bases from J, with 4 bases between.